This entry concerns a single TCR beta chain. What it recognizes is unknown. This sample's time point: pretreatment peripheral blood. Individual patients had between 1 and 8 samples, taken pretreatment and on-treatment. This entry is derived from a study of PD-L1 blockade in urothelial cancer. Study in general: Blood was evaluated 3 weeks (second dose) and 6 weeks after therapy began. When blood samples were assessed, the median T cell count was around 150,000.

Study-level points and caveats: Patients with below-median pretreatment blood clonality survived longer.

TCRdb keeps only in-frame clones here, not all; method: immunoSEQ multiplex PCR. The sample has tens of thousands of clones, approximately 88% seen once. J lost 2 bases, V lost 0 bases, and 10 bases had no gene match. The CDR3 totals 17 residues. Germline CDR1 is LGHNA and CDR2 is YNFKEQ. The chain is built from TRBV4-2 and TRBJ2-7; TRBD2 matches 7 bases. The sequenced sample was PBMCs, obtained around atezolizumab (anti-PD-L1) treatment. The receptor comes from a woman of 80 years or more with urothelial cancer. Here the CDR3 DNA reads TGTGCCAGCAGCCAAGAAACGGACGGGAGGCATCCCTACGAGCAGTACTTC. Amino acid sequence: CASSQETDGRHPYEQYF.